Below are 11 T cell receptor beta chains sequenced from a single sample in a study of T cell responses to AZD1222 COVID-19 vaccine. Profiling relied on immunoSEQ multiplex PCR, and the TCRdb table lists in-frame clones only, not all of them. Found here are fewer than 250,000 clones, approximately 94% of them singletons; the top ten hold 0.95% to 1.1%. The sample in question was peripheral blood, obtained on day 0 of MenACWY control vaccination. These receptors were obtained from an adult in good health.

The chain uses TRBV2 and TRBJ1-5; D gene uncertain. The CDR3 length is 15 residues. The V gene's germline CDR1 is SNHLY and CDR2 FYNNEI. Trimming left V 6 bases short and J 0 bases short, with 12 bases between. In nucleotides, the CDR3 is TGTGCCAGCAGCGGAGTTTTACATAGCAATCAGCCCCAGCATTTT. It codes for CASSGVLHSNQPQHF.

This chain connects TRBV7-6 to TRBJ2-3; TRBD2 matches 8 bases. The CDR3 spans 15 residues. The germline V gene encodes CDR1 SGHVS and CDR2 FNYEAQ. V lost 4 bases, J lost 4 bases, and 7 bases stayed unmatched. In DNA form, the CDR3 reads TGTGCCAGCAGCTCAAGGGTAGCGGGGTCAGATACGCAGTATTTT. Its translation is CASSSRVAGSDTQYF.

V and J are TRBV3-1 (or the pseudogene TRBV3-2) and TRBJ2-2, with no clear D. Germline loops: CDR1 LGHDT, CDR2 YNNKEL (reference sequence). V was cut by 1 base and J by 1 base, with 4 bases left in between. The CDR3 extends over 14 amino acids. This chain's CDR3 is CASSQVRNTGELFF. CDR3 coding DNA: TGTGCCAGCAGCCAAGTCCGGAACACCGGGGAGCTGTTTTTT.

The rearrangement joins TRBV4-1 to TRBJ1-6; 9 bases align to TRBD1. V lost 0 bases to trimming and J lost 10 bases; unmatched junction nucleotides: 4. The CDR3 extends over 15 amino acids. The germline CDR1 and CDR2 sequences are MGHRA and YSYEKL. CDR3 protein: CASSQEGTGRSPLHF. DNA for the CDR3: TGCGCCAGCAGCCAAGAGGGGACAGGGAGGTCACCCCTCCACTTT.

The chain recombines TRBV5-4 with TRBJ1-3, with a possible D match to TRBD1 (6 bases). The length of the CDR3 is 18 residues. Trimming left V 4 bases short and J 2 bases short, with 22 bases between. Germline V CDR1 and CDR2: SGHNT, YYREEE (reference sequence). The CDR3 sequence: CASSRDPGQLAAGNTIYF. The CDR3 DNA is TGTGCCAGCAGCCGCGACCCTGGACAGTTAGCAGCTGGAAACACCATATATTTT.

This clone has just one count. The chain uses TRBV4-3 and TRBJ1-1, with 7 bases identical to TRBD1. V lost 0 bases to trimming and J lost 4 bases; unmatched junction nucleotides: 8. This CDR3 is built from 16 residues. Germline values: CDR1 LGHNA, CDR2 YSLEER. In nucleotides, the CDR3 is TGCGCCAGCAGCCAAGATGTAGCCAGGGGGGGCACTGAAGCTTTCTTT. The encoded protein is CASSQDVARGGTEAFF.

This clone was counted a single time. CDR3 sequence: CATTSGGNTGELFF. CDR3 nucleotide sequence: TGTGCCACAACTAGCGGGGGAAACACCGGGGAGCTGTTTTTT. The V and J genes are TRBV10-3 and TRBJ2-2, with 11 positions matching TRBD2. The length of the CDR3 is 14 residues. The V and J ends lost 10 bases and 2 bases, in that order; junction bases with no gene match: 3. CDR1 ENHRY and CDR2 SYGVKD come from the germline V gene.

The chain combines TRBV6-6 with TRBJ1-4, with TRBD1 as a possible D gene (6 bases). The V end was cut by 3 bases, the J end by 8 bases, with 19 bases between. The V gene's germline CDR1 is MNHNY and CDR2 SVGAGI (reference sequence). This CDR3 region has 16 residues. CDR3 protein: CASSYSVGGQGEKLFF. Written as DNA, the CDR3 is TGTGCCAGCAGTTATTCCGTGGGGGGGCAGGGAGAAAAACTGTTTTTT.

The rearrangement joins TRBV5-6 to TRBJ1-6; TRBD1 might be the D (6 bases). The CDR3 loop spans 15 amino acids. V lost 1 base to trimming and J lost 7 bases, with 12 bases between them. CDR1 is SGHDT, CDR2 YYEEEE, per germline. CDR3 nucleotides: TGTGCCAGCAGCTTGTTTCAGGGGTGGAATTCACCCCTCCACTTT. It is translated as CASSLFQGWNSPLHF.

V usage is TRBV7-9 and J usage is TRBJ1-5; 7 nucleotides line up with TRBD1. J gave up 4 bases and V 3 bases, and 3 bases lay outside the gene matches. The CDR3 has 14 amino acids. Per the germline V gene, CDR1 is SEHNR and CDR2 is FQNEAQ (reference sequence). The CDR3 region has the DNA TGTGCCAGCAGCTTCCCGGGACAGAATCAGCCCCAGCATTTT. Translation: CASSFPGQNQPQHF.

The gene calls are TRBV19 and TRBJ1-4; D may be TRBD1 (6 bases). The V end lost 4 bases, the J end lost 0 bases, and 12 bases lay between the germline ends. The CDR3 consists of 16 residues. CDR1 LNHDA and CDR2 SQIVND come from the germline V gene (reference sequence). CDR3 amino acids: CASSKRQDATNEKLFF. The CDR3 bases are TGTGCCAGTAGTAAGAGACAGGATGCAACTAATGAAAAACTGTTTTTT.